The 22 T cell receptor beta chains below come from one sample, sequenced in a study of graft-versus-host responses after intestinal transplantation. Their antigens are not known. The assay was immunoSEQ multiplex PCR, and TCRdb's table has in-frame clones only and misses some. The data hold about 88,000 clones, with 85% to 95% observed a single time. The source was unstimulated CD4+ T cells sorted from spleen or lymph node cells, collected before transplant. Receptors were obtained from a human donor who was the organ donor for an intestinal transplant.

The chain has TRBV6-1 and TRBJ1-1, with D possibly matching TRBD1 (5 bases). The ends were cut back, 7 bases at V and 5 bases at J, with 20 bases in the middle. The CDR3 is 15 amino acids. In germline, CDR1 is MNHNS, CDR2 SASEGT. CDR3 nucleotide sequence: TGTGCCAGCAAGAGGGGTTATTTACTTGGGACTGAAGCTTTCTTT. This translates into CASKRGYLLGTEAFF.

The V call is TRBV11-2, the J call TRBJ1-1; 9 bases match TRBD1. Germline V lookup: CDR1 SGHAT, CDR2 FQNNGV. The V gene end was trimmed by 1 base and the J gene end by 0 bases; junction bases not matched to a gene: 3. This CDR3 is built from 16 residues. In nucleotides, the CDR3 is TGTGCCAGCAGCTTAGCAGGGACAGGGATGAACACTGAAGCTTTCTTT. It yields the protein CASSLAGTGMNTEAFF.

The chain combines TRBV14 with TRBJ2-3, with D possibly TRBD2 on 5 matching bases. The length of the CDR3 is 13 residues. Germline V gene sequence: CDR1 SGHDN, CDR2 FVKESK. Trimming shortened V by 4 bases and J by 8 bases, and 13 bases separated the two germline ends. The CDR3 is CASSRGLDGTQYF. For the CDR3, the DNA is TGTGCCAGCAGCCGCGGACTGGACGGTACGCAGTATTTT.

This chain uses TRBV7-3 with TRBJ2-2; 7 bases are a match to TRBD1. V shed 7 bases, J shed 2 bases, and the junction held 10 bases outside the gene matches. The CDR3 totals 16 residues. Germline values: CDR1 SGHTA, CDR2 FQGTGA. The CDR3, as DNA: TGTGCCAGCACGCACGAAGGGGGCAGAAACACCGGGGAGCTGTTTTTT. It codes for CASTHEGGRNTGELFF.

This sequence joins TRBV11-3 and TRBJ2-5, with 9 nucleotides matching TRBD1. The CDR3 has 15 amino acids. V was clipped by 2 bases and J by 5 bases; unmatched bases: 6. Per germline, CDR1 SGHNT and CDR2 YENEEA. Here the CDR3 reads CASSLSTGGRETQYF. The CDR3 nucleotides read TGTGCCAGCAGCTTAAGTACAGGGGGCCGGGAGACCCAGTACTTC.

The chain couples TRBV19 to TRBJ2-3; TRBD2 agrees at 10 bases. CDR1 LNHDA and CDR2 SQIVND come from the germline V gene (reference sequence). V gave up 5 bases and J gave up 5 bases; unmatched junction bases: 10. This CDR3 is built from 16 residues. The CDR3 loop reads CASSQSGGAPGDTQYF. The CDR3, as DNA: TGTGCCAGTAGTCAGAGCGGGGGGGCCCCCGGAGATACGCAGTATTTT.

This chain connects TRBV10-3 to TRBJ1-5; D gene unclear. Per germline, CDR1 ENHRY and CDR2 SYGVKD. The CDR3 covers 12 residues. Trimming stripped 2 bases from V and 4 bases from J, with 3 bases between. Written as DNA, the CDR3 is TGTGCCATCAGTGAGGAGAATCAGCCCCAGCATTTT. Translation: CAISEENQPQHF.

This rearrangement joins TRBV11-2 to TRBJ1-3; D is undetermined. In germline, CDR1 is SGHAT, CDR2 FQNNGV. The CDR3 extends over 13 amino acids. V lost 1 base and J 8 bases, leaving 9 bases between the germline ends. In nucleotides, the CDR3 is TGTGCCAGCAGCTTAGGGTCCGCATACACCATATATTTT. It translates to CASSLGSAYTIYF.

This chain joins TRBV14 and TRBJ1-2; possibly TRBD1 for D (6 bases). CDR3 length: 16 amino acids. The V end was cut by 4 bases, the J end by 8 bases, with 23 bases between. Germline-derived CDR1 and CDR2 are SGHDN and FVKESK. CDR3 in DNA: TGTGCCAGCAGCCCTGGGTGGACAGCCCAGGCGATGGGCTACACCTTC. The encoded protein is CASSPGWTAQAMGYTF.

The CDR3 DNA is TGTGCCAGCAGCCCTCGGGACAGCCAAAACGACGAGCAGTACTTC. Encoded protein: CASSPRDSQNDEQYF. The chain has TRBV5-8 and TRBJ2-7, with 7 bases matching TRBD1. The CDR3 extends over 15 amino acids. CDR1 is SGHTS, CDR2 YDEGEE, per germline. Trimming cost V 4 bases and J 5 bases; bases outside gene matches: 12.

The V call is TRBV5-1, the J call TRBJ2-3; D could derive from TRBD1 or TRBD2 (5 bases each). From germline, CDR1 is SGHRS and CDR2 YFSETQ. CDR3 length equals 15 residues. Trimming pared 4 bases from V and 5 bases from J, leaving 17 bases between. CDR3 sequence reads: CASSLVGTWEDTQYF. CDR3 nucleotides: TGCGCCAGCAGCCTGGTCGGGACGTGGGAAGATACGCAGTATTTT.

The J gene is TRBJ2-6, the V gene TRBV5-1; tentative D call: TRBD2 (5 bases). Trimming took 1 base from V and 2 from J, leaving 7 bases between them. The CDR3 runs to 15 residues. Germline V gene lookup returns CDR1 SGHRS and CDR2 YFSETQ. CDR3 DNA sequence: TGCGCCAGCAGCTTGACAGCGGCTGGGGCCAACGTCCTGACTTTC. Amino acids: CASSLTAAGANVLTF.

The chain recombines TRBV5-4 with TRBJ2-2, with D unresolved. V lost 1 base to trimming and J lost 0 bases, with 7 bases between them. CDR3 length: 15 residues. Germline V CDR1 and CDR2: SGHNT, YYREEE (reference sequence). The CDR3 is CASSLQVANTGELFF. CDR3 sequence (DNA): TGTGCCAGCAGCTTGCAGGTAGCGAACACCGGGGAGCTGTTTTTT. The full variable domain, with the rest looked up from reference TRBV5-4 and TRBJ2-2, is ETGVTQSPTHLIKTRGQQVTLRCSSQSGHNTVSWYQQALGQGPQFIFQYYREEENGRGNFPPRFSGLQFPNYSSELNVNALELDDSALYLCASSLQVANTGELFFGEGSRLTVL.

The chain carries TRBV5-6 and TRBJ1-1; 7 nucleotides agree with TRBD1. The CDR3 is 15 residues long. Germline V gene lookup returns CDR1 SGHDT and CDR2 YYEEEE. The trim removed 0 bases at V and 2 bases at J, leaving 4 bases unmatched. The CDR3 coding sequence is TGTGCCAGCAGCTTGGTAGGACAGGCCAACACTGAAGCTTTCTTT. Residues: CASSLVGQANTEAFF. The full variable domain, rest sourced from reference TRBV5-6 and TRBJ1-1, is DAGVTQSPTHLIKTRGQQVTLRCSPKSGHDTVSWYQQALGQGPQFIFQYYEEEERQRGNFPDRFSGHQFPNYSSELNVNALLLGDSALYLCASSLVGQANTEAFFGQGTRLTVV.

The gene calls are TRBV5-1 and TRBJ2-3, with a tentative D call TRBD2 (5 bases). Germline CDR1 is SGHRS and CDR2 is YFSETQ. The CDR3 is 12 residues long. Trimming took 0 bases from V and 6 from J, leaving 5 bases between them. The DNA of the CDR3 is TGCGCCAGCAGCTTGGGGGAGGATACGCAGTATTTT. This encodes CASSLGEDTQYF. Combining the CDR3 with reference TRBV5-1 and TRBJ2-3 gives the whole variable domain KAGVTQTPRYLIKTRGQQVTLSCSPISGHRSVSWYQQTPGQGLQFLFEYFSETQRNKGNFPGRFSGRQFSNSRSEMNVSTLELGDSALYLCASSLGEDTQYFGPGTRLTVL.

J is TRBJ2-3 and V is TRBV7-3, with 9 bases aligning to TRBD1. J gave up 2 bases and V 0 bases, and 3 bases lay outside the gene matches. This CDR3 spans 16 amino acids. From germline, CDR1 is SGHTA and CDR2 FQGTGA. This CDR3 reads CASSLTGQGPTDTQYF. The CDR3 DNA follows: TGTGCCAGCAGCTTAACGGGACAGGGACCCACAGATACGCAGTATTTT.

V is TRBV5-1 and J is TRBJ2-5; D gene unclear. The J call is uncertain, as TRBJ2-7 better fits the DNA end. This CDR3 contains 14 residues. Germline V gene data show CDR1 as SGHRS and CDR2 as YFSETQ. CDR3 region: CASSLGLQIYEQYF. The DNA for the CDR3 is TGCGCCAGCAGCTTGGGCCTTCAGATTTACGAGCAGTACTTC.

The rearrangement links TRBV6-5 to TRBJ1-1; 8 bases match TRBD1. This CDR3 is built from 14 residues. CDR1 MNHEY and CDR2 SVGAGI come from the germline V gene. With V trimmed by 2 bases and J by 4 bases, 3 bases remained unmatched. CDR3 region: CASSYRTGLTEAFF. Written as DNA, the CDR3 is TGTGCCAGCAGTTACCGGACAGGGCTCACTGAAGCTTTCTTT.

The chain joins TRBV20-1 to TRBJ1-2; no reliable D call. V lost 0 bases and J lost 8, with 7 bases in between. Germline V gene sequence: CDR1 DFQATT, CDR2 SNEGSKA (reference sequence). CDR3 length: 11 residues. The chain's CDR3 is CSARDGFGYTF. DNA for the CDR3: TGCAGTGCTAGAGACGGGTTCGGCTACACCTTC.

The V call is TRBV11-2, the J call TRBJ2-3; the match to TRBD1 covers 7 bases. Unmatched junction bases numbered 13, after V lost 6 bases and J lost 4 bases. Per the germline V gene, CDR1 is SGHAT and CDR2 is FQNNGV. CDR3 size: 16 residues. Here the CDR3 reads CASSPPYLQGSDTQYF. The CDR3, as DNA: TGTGCCAGCAGTCCGCCTTATTTACAGGGGTCAGATACGCAGTATTTT.

The chain is built from TRBV7-9 and TRBJ1-2; 7 bases match TRBD1. V shed 1 base and J 9 bases; nucleotides not matched to a gene: 5. The CDR3 loop spans 13 amino acids. The V gene's germline CDR1 is SEHNR and CDR2 FQNEAQ (reference sequence). This chain's CDR3 is CASSLGQGWRYTF. CDR3 in DNA: TGTGCCAGCAGCTTAGGACAGGGTTGGCGCTACACCTTC.

CDR3 residues: CASSLRGSSQETQYF. The CDR3 nucleotides read TGTGCCAGCAGCCTCCGGGGTAGCTCTCAAGAGACCCAGTACTTC. The chain carries TRBV4-2 and TRBJ2-5, with D perhaps TRBD2 (5 bases). Trimming took off 4 bases at V and 2 bases at J, with 14 bases between the two ends. Looked up from germline, CDR1 is LGHNA and CDR2 is YNFKEQ. This CDR3 region has 15 residues.